The 7 T cell receptor beta chains reported below all come from one sample, sequenced in a study of post-analysis software for immune sequencing data (dated by TCRdb to the mid-2010s). No antigens are known for them. Preparation of the library involved PCR. Sequencing relied on an Illumina HiSeq 2500. To reduce PCR and sequencing biases, unique molecular identifiers were incorporated into the TCR beta cDNA libraries. The raw public data were reprocessed by TCRdb itself: fastp quality trimming at Q25, MiXCR clonotype calling, in-frame beta chains only. A single entry per CDR3 protein holds the most common genes and DNA from its merged rows. In this sample the table shows about half a million distinct CDR3 sequences, around 34% of which occur a single time. 4.5% to 7.5% of the sample rests with the top ten. The study at large found these results: Several TRBV segments, including TRBV5-6, TRBV5-1 and TRBV20-1, were significantly more frequent in patients than controls.

Sequenced: blood. Source of these receptors: a girl between 2 and 17 years old with multiple sclerosis.

The chain combines TRBV5-4 with TRBJ2-1, with TRBD2 identical over 8 bases. The V segment lost 4 bases and the J segment 13 bases; nucleotides outside the gene matches: 7. This CDR3 spans 12 amino acids. CDR1 and CDR2 (germline): SGHNT, YYREEE (reference sequence). The CDR3 loop is CASSPSGGGQFF. DNA for the CDR3: TGTGCCAGCAGCCCCAGCGGGGGAGGCCAGTTCTTC.

This clonotype has only a few counts. This sequence joins TRBV24-1 and TRBJ1-1; D is unresolved. CDR1 is KGHDR, CDR2 SFDVKD, per germline. The V end lost 4 bases, the J end lost 4 bases, and 9 bases lay between the germline ends. The CDR3 totals 13 residues. The CDR3 nucleotides are TGTGCCACCAGTGACGCTCCGGGCACTGAAGCTTTCTTT. Amino acid sequence: CATSDAPGTEAFF.

The V and J genes are TRBV9 and TRBJ2-1; no clear D. CDR3 length equals 15 residues. The germline gives CDR1 SGDLS, CDR2 YYNGEE. The ends were cut back, 0 bases at V and 8 bases at J, with 15 bases in the middle. The CDR3 nucleotides are TGTGCCAGCAGCGTAGCCAGTACGGTTTTCGATGAGCAGTTCTTC. Translated, it gives CASSVASTVFDEQFF.

This rearrangement joins TRBV4-1 to TRBJ2-3, with D unclear. This CDR3 comprises 13 residues. Germline loops: CDR1 MGHRA, CDR2 YSYEKL. V was cut by 1 base and J by 4 bases, with 6 bases left in between. The CDR3 is CASSQGEPDTQYF. The CDR3 DNA reads as TGCGCCAGCAGCCAAGGGGAACCAGATACGCAGTATTTT.

This clonotype was observed a handful of times. V and J are TRBV24-1 and TRBJ1-2; 8 bases fit TRBD1. Germline trimming cut 2 bases from V and 4 bases from J; bases unmatched to any gene: 8. This CDR3 region has 16 residues. Germline-derived CDR1 and CDR2 are KGHDR and SFDVKD. CDR3 DNA: TGTGCCACCAGTGATTCAGCCGGGACAGGCATCTATGGCTACACCTTC. It encodes CATSDSAGTGIYGYTF.

The V and J genes are TRBV20-1 and TRBJ2-5; 7 bases fit TRBD2. The length of the CDR3 is 16 residues. The ends lost 0 bases at V and 1 base at J; junction bases unmatched: 8. CDR1 and CDR2 from the germline V gene are DFQATT and SNEGSKA (reference sequence). The CDR3: CSARDAQRGPQETQYF. In DNA, the CDR3 is TGCAGTGCTAGAGATGCCCAGCGGGGACCCCAAGAGACCCAGTACTTC.

This clonotype was observed a few times. The V gene is TRBV7-3, the J gene TRBJ2-1, with D possibly TRBD2 on 5 matching bases. The CDR3 loop spans 13 amino acids. Germline values: CDR1 SGHTA, CDR2 FQGTGA. V lost 1 base, J lost 7 bases, and 8 bases lay in between. The CDR3 coding sequence is TGTGCCAGCAGCTTAAGACTAACAAATGAGCAGTTCTTC. It codes for CASSLRLTNEQFF.